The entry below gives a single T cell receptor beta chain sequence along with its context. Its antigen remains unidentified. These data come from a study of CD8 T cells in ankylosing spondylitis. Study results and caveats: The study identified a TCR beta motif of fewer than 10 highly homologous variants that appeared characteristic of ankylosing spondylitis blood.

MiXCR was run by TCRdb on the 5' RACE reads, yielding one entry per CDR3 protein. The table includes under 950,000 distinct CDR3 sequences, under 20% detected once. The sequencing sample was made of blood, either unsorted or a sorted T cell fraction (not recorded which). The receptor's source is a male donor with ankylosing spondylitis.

As DNA, the CDR3 is TGCAGTGCAACCTCCCTAGGACTACTATCCTACAATGAGCAGTTCTTC. Translating it yields CSATSLGLLSYNEQFF. This chain links TRBV20-1 with TRBJ2-1; D is perhaps TRBD2 (6 bases). Germline V gene sequence: CDR1 DFQATT, CDR2 SNEGSKA (reference sequence). Trimming pared 6 bases from V and 1 base from J, leaving 19 bases between. This CDR3 is built from 16 residues.